What follows are 16 T cell receptor beta chains derived from one specimen sequenced in a study of cytomegalovirus exposure and HLA in healthy donors. PCR amplification relied on 60 Vbeta primers (plus 13 Jbeta primers). TCRdb's copy holds only in-frame clones and misses some; the assay was immunoSEQ multiplex PCR. The specimen's table records about 210,000 clones. Material: PBMCs. The receptors were gathered from a woman younger than 45 in good health and CMV-seropositive.

The chain employs TRBV5-4 and TRBJ2-5; 9 bases match TRBD2. CDR1 and CDR2 (germline): SGHNT, YYREEE (reference sequence). V trimming: 4 bases; J trimming: 2 bases; junction bases outside the gene matches: 12. The CDR3 totals 17 residues. The CDR3 coding sequence is TGTGCCAGCAGCCCCCCTAGCGGGGAGGGGCCTCAAGAGACCCAGTACTTC. It encodes CASSPPSGEGPQETQYF. The variable domain in full, completed from reference TRBV5-4 and TRBJ2-5, reads ETGVTQSPTHLIKTRGQQVTLRCSSQSGHNTVSWYQQALGQGPQFIFQYYREEENGRGNFPPRFSGLQFPNYSSELNVNALELDDSALYLCASSPPSGEGPQETQYFGPGTRLLVL.

The chain carries TRBV11-2 and TRBJ1-4; weak D call: TRBD1 (6 bases). The CDR3 has 19 amino acids. V lost 5 bases and J 2 bases, leaving 24 bases between the germline ends. Germline lookup yields CDR1 SGHAT and CDR2 FQNNGV. This chain's CDR3 is CASSLRPGQPGFTNEKLFF. DNA of the CDR3: TGTGCCAGCAGCCTACGGCCCGGACAGCCCGGATTTACTAATGAAAAACTGTTTTTT. The whole variable domain, filled in from reference TRBV11-2 and TRBJ1-4, reads EAGVAQSPRYKIIEKRQSVAFWCNPISGHATLYWYQQILGQGPKLLIQFQNNGVVDDSQLPKDRFSAERLKGVDSTLKIQPAKLEDSAVYLCASSLRPGQPGFTNEKLFFGSGTQLSVL.

V and J are TRBV6-5 and TRBJ1-3; D unresolved. The CDR3 sequence is 15 residues long. V lost 8 bases and J 0 bases, leaving 14 bases between the germline ends. CDR1 and CDR2 (germline): MNHEY, SVGAGI. The DNA for the CDR3 is TGTGCCAGCCGACCGCCGGGTCGCTCTGGAAACACCATATATTTT. This gives the protein CASRPPGRSGNTIYF.

The chain is built from TRBV18 and TRBJ2-6, with D unresolved. The ends were cut back, 2 bases at V and 2 bases at J, with 10 bases in the middle. This CDR3 spans 16 amino acids. From germline, CDR1 is KGHSH and CDR2 LQKENI. The CDR3 here is CASSPVPGTGANVLTF. CDR3 nucleotide sequence: TGTGCCAGCTCACCAGTCCCGGGTACTGGGGCCAACGTCCTGACTTTC.

The chain joins TRBV19 to TRBJ2-5; possible D gene TRBD2, 6 bases. CDR3 length: 12 residues. V was clipped by 9 bases and J by 2 bases, with 10 bases between them. CDR1 and CDR2 from the germline V gene are LNHDA and SQIVND (reference sequence). CDR3: CASGTQQETQYF. Written as DNA, the CDR3 is TGTGCCAGCGGGACTCAGCAAGAGACCCAGTACTTC.

This chain links TRBV2 with TRBJ2-7; TRBD2 agrees at 11 bases. The germline gives CDR1 SNHLY, CDR2 FYNNEI. V lost 10 bases to trimming and J lost 0 bases; unmatched junction nucleotides: 5. This CDR3 has 14 residues. For the CDR3, the DNA is TGTGCCACTCAAACTAGCGGGAGCTCCTACGAGCAGTACTTC. Translated, it gives CATQTSGSSYEQYF.

The genes are TRBV28 and TRBJ2-2, with 8 bases that match TRBD1. Germline lookup yields CDR1 MDHEN and CDR2 SYDVKM. After removal of 4 bases from V and 4 bases from J, the junction contained 5 bases not matched to a gene. The CDR3 runs to 15 residues. The CDR3 loop is CASSSLQGGTGELFF. Here the CDR3 DNA reads TGTGCCAGCAGTTCCTTACAGGGGGGCACCGGGGAGCTGTTTTTT.

This chain joins TRBV7-8 and TRBJ2-7, with 10 bases lining up with TRBD1. The CDR3 extends over 19 amino acids. The trim removed 5 bases at V and 3 bases at J, leaving 19 bases unmatched. The germline gives CDR1 SGHVS, CDR2 FQNEAQ. The CDR3 DNA sequence: TGTGCCAGCAGCGCTGACAGGGGGCCTCACCGGGCTCTCAGCTACGAGCAGTACTTC. It is translated as CASSADRGPHRALSYEQYF.

The J gene is TRBJ1-5, the V gene TRBV2, with 7 nucleotides matching TRBD1. V lost 5 bases and J lost 1; bases outside the gene matches: 5. This CDR3 is built from 15 residues. The germline gives CDR1 SNHLY, CDR2 FYNNEI. The CDR3 spells CASSLDRLSNQPQHF. The CDR3 DNA reads TGTGCCAGCAGTTTGGACAGGCTGAGCAATCAGCCCCAGCATTTT.

The chain combines TRBV5-1 with TRBJ1-3; no clear D gene. The CDR3 totals 14 residues. The germline V gene encodes CDR1 SGHRS and CDR2 YFSETQ. Trimming left V 4 bases short and J 0 bases short, with 8 bases between. Here the CDR3 reads CASSPVSSGNTIYF. The CDR3, as DNA: TGCGCCAGCAGCCCCGTTAGCTCTGGAAACACCATATATTTT. Full variable domain (missing parts from reference TRBV5-1 and TRBJ1-3): KAGVTQTPRYLIKTRGQQVTLSCSPISGHRSVSWYQQTPGQGLQFLFEYFSETQRNKGNFPGRFSGRQFSNSRSEMNVSTLELGDSALYLCASSPVSSGNTIYFGEGSWLTVV.

The chain couples TRBV18 to TRBJ1-6; tentative D call: TRBD1 (6 bases). This CDR3 spans 16 amino acids. V shed 5 bases and J shed 6 bases, with 17 bases lying between them. Looked up from germline, CDR1 is KGHSH and CDR2 is LQKENI. CDR3 residues: CASSTATGTGNSPLHF. For the CDR3, the DNA is TGTGCCAGCTCAACCGCAACAGGGACGGGTAATTCACCCCTCCACTTT.

The chain joins TRBV9 to TRBJ1-3; perhaps TRBD1 as D (6 bases). The CDR3 runs 18 residues. Germline lookup yields CDR1 SGDLS and CDR2 YYNGEE. V lost 0 bases and J lost 4, with 20 bases in between. Written as DNA, the CDR3 is TGTGCCAGCAGCGTAGAATACGCAGGGCAGGGGCGAGGAAACACCATATATTTT. It codes for CASSVEYAGQGRGNTIYF.

J is TRBJ1-5 and V is TRBV15, with D possibly TRBD1 on 6 matching bases. Germline CDR1 and CDR2: LNHNV and YYDKDF (reference sequence). The CDR3 spans 13 residues. Deletions cut 0 bases from V and 13 bases from J, with 13 bases between. CDR3 protein: CATSRDRGGAQHF. In DNA, the CDR3 is TGTGCCACCAGCAGAGATCGGGGGGGGGCGCAGCATTTT.

The CDR3 bases are TGTGCCAGCAGGGGACAGCGCCTCAACACTGAAGCTTTCTTT. Its protein product is CASRGQRLNTEAFF. V and J are TRBV2 and TRBJ1-1; 7 bases fit TRBD1. J was trimmed by 2 bases and V by 6 bases; bases with no gene match: 6. Germline CDR1 and CDR2: SNHLY and FYNNEI. The CDR3 length is 14 residues.

In DNA, the CDR3 is TGCGCCAGCACCGCCCCAGGGGGCGGGGAGACCCAGTACTTC. It yields the protein CASTAPGGGETQYF. The chain combines TRBV5-1 with TRBJ2-5; 8 bases are a match to TRBD1. This CDR3 spans 14 amino acids. Germline CDR1 SGHRS, CDR2 YFSETQ. After removal of 6 bases from V and 5 bases from J, the junction contained 9 bases not matched to a gene.

The chain couples TRBV13 to TRBJ1-1; D unclear. Germline V gene sequence: CDR1 PRHDT, CDR2 FYEKMQ (reference sequence). The V end was cut by 2 bases, the J end by 6 bases, with 10 bases between. The CDR3 loop spans 13 amino acids. In nucleotides, the CDR3 is TGTGCCAGCAGCTTATTTGGACTACCTGAAGCTTTCTTT. It codes for CASSLFGLPEAFF.